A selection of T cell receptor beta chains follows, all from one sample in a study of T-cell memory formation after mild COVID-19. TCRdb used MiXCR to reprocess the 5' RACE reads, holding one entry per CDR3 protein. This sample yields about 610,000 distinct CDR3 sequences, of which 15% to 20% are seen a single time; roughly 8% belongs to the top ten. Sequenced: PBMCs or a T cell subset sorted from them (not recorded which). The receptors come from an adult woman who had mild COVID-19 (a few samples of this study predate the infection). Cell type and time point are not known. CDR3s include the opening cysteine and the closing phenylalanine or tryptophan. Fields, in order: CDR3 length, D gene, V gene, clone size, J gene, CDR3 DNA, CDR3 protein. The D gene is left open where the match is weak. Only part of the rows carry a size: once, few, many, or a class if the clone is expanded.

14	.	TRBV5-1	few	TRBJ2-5	TGCGCCAGCAGCTTGGCGGCAGCCCAAGAGACCCAGTACTTC	CASSLAAAQETQYF
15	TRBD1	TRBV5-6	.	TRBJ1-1	TGTGCCAGCAGCCCAGACAGGGGGCCAGACACTGAAGCTTTCTTT	CASSPDRGPDTEAFF
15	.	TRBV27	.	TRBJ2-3	TGTGCCAGCAGTTTATCGGGGGGACTGGACGATACGCAGTATTTT	CASSLSGGLDDTQYF
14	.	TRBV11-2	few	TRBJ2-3	TGTGCCAGCAGCTTTTGGGTCGGCACAGATACGCAGTATTTT	CASSFWVGTDTQYF
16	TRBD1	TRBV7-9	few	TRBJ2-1	TGTGCCAGCAGCCAAGGACAGGTCCTCTCCTACAATGAGCAGTTCTTC	CASSQGQVLSYNEQFF
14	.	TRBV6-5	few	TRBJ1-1	TGTGCCAGCAGCCGACCTCTGATGAACACTGAAGCTTTCTTT	CASSRPLMNTEAFF
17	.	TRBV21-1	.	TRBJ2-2	TGTGCCAGCAGCAAAGCCGTCACTAGCGGAAACACCGGGGAGCTGTTTTTT	CASSKAVTSGNTGELFF
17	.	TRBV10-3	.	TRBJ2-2	TGTGCCATCAGTGAGAATTGGATGGGAGTGACGACCGGGGAGCTGTTTTTT	CAISENWMGVTTGELFF
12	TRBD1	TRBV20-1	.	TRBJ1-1	TGCAGTGCTAGAAAGGGACAGCATGAAGCTTTCTTT	CSARKGQHEAFF
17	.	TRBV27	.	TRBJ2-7	TGTGCCAGCAGTTTGGGTGCAGGCCCGGGGGTGACCTACGAGCAGTACTTC	CASSLGAGPGVTYEQYF
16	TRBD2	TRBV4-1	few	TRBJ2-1	TGCGCCAGCAGCCACGTACTAGCGGGGGGGCATGATGAGCAGTTCTTC	CASSHVLAGGHDEQFF
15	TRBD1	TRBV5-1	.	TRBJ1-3	TGCGCCAGCAGCTCCGACAGGGCACCTGGAAACACCATATATTTT	CASSSDRAPGNTIYF
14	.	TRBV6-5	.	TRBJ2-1	TGTGCCAGCACCCAGGGGGGGGGCTACAATGAGCAGTTCTTC	CASTQGGGYNEQFF
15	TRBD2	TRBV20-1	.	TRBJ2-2	TGCAGTGCTAGAAGTAGCGGGTCGAACACCGGGGAGCTGTTTTTT	CSARSSGSNTGELFF
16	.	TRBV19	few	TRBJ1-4	TGTGCCAGTAGTTTTCGACAGGTACAGAACACTGAAAAACTGTTTTTT	CASSFRQVQNTEKLFF
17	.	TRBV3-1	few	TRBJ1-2	TGTGCCAGCAGCCAAGATCCGGAGGGACGGAATAACTATGGCTACACCTTC	CASSQDPEGRNNYGYTF
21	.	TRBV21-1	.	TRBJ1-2	TGTGCCAGCAACTGTCTCAAAATTCGTGGGGACAGGGGGCCGGATAACTATGGCTACACCTTC	CASNCLKIRGDRGPDNYGYTF
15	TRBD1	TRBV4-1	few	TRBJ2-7	TGCGCCAGCAGCCAAGAGACAGGGTTGGTCGGCGAGCAGTACTTC	CASSQETGLVGEQYF
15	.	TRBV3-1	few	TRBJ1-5	TGTGCCAGCAGCCAACGCACAGAGAGCAATCAGCCCCAGCATTTT	CASSQRTESNQPQHF
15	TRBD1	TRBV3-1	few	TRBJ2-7	TGTGCCAGCAGCTACGGGACAGGGGGCAACCACGAGCAGTACTTC	CASSYGTGGNHEQYF
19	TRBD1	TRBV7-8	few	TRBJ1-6	TGTGCCAGCAGCTTAGTGACAACAGACAGGGTAATGGGGTCTTCACCCCTCCACTTT	CASSLVTTDRVMGSSPLHF
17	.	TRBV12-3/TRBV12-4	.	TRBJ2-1	TGTGCCAGCAGTTTAATAAACGGGAGAGGATATACCAATGAGCAGTTCTTC	CASSLINGRGYTNEQFF
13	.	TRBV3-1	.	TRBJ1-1	TGTGCCAGCAGCGATTCAATATGGGGGCAAGCTTTCTTT	CASSDSIWGQAFF
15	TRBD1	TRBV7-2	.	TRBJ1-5	TGTGCCAGCAGCCCCGGGACAGGGCTAAATCAGCCCCAGCATTTT	CASSPGTGLNQPQHF
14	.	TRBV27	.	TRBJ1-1	TGTGCCAGCAGTTGGCGGGCCTTGAACACTGAAGCTTTCTTT	CASSWRALNTEAFF
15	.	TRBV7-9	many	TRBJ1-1	TGTGCCAGCAGCTCAACCTCAGGGGTTAGCACTGAAGCTTTCTTT	CASSSTSGVSTEAFF
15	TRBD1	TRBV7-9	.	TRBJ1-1	TGTGCCACCGGAACAGGGGGCAATGTGAACACTGAAGCTTTCTTT	CATGTGGNVNTEAFF
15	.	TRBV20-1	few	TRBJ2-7	TGCAGTGCAGCCGGGCGAACCAATGACTTCTACGAGCAGTACTTC	CSAAGRTNDFYEQYF
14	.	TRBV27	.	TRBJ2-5	TGTGCCAGCAGTAGAGGATCGAGTCGAGAGACCCAGTACTTC	CASSRGSSRETQYF
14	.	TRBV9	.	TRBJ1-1	TGTGCCAGCAGCGCAGTTGGGTCGAACACTGAAGCTTTCTTT	CASSAVGSNTEAFF
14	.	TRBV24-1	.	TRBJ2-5	TGTGCCACCAGTGTAGGGGCGGATTCAGAGACCCAGTACTTC	CATSVGADSETQYF
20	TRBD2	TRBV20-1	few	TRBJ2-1	TGCAGTGCTAGAGCCCCCTCGACTAGCGGGACCGAGGGCCTATACAATGAGCAGTTCTTC	CSARAPSTSGTEGLYNEQFF
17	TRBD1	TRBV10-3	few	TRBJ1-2	TGTGCCATCGCCTCTCTACAGGACAGGGAAACAAGCTATGGCTACACCTTC	CAIASLQDRETSYGYTF
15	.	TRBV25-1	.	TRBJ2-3	TGTGCCAGCAGTCCGGCGGTAGTGAGGACAGATACGCAGTATTTT	CASSPAVVRTDTQYF
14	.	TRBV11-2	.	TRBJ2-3	TGTGCCAGCAGCCCCCAATCGGTTCCAGATACGCAGTATTTT	CASSPQSVPDTQYF
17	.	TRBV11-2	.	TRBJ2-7	TGTGCCAGCAGCCTTGGGACCCGCGGCCCCAGCTCCTACGAGCAGTACTTC	CASSLGTRGPSSYEQYF
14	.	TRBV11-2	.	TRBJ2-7	TGTGCCAGCAGCTTAAGCAGGAACATCTACGAGCAGTACTTC	CASSLSRNIYEQYF
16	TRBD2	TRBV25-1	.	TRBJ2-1	TGTGCCAGCACTCAAGCGGGGACTAGCGGGGACAATGAGCAGTTCTTC	CASTQAGTSGDNEQFF
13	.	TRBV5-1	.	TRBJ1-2	TGCGCCAGCAGCACTACAGGGAGCTATGGCTACACCTTC	CASSTTGSYGYTF
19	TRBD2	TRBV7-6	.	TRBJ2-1	TGTGCCTGCAGCCTCTTGGCGGGAGGACCCTATAGCTCCTACAATGAGCAGTTCTTC	CACSLLAGGPYSSYNEQFF
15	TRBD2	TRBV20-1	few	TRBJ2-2	TGCAGTGCTAGAGAAGCGGGGAGGGTTACCGGGGAGCTGTTTTTT	CSAREAGRVTGELFF
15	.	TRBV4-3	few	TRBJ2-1	TGCGCCAGCCCGCCCAAGGAGACTGCCCGGGATGAGCAGTTCTTC	CASPPKETARDEQFF
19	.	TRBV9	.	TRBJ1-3	TGTGCCAGCAGCGTTCATAGTATCGGGGGGTCAAGCTCTGGAAACACCATATATTTT	CASSVHSIGGSSSGNTIYF
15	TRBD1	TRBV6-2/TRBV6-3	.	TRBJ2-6	TGTGCCAGCAGACAGGGGCTCTCTGGGGCCAACGTCCTGACTTTC	CASRQGLSGANVLTF
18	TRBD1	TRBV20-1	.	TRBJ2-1	TGCAGTGCTATTTTATCAGGGGGATCCCATTCCCCCTACAATGAGCAGTTCTTC	CSAILSGGSHSPYNEQFF
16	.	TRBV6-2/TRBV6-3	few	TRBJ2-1	TGTGCCAGCAGTGGGGGAAACTCAGGCTCCTACAATGAGCAGTTCTTC	CASSGGNSGSYNEQFF
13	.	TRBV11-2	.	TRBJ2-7	TGTGCCAGCAGCCAAACGACAGGATACGAGCAGTACTTC	CASSQTTGYEQYF
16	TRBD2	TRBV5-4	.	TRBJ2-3	TGTGCCAGCAGCACCTTAGCGGGGGCTTTCACAGATACGCAGTATTTT	CASSTLAGAFTDTQYF
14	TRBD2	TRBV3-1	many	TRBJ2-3	TGTGCCAGCAGCCAGGGACTAGCGACAGATACGCAGTATTTT	CASSQGLATDTQYF
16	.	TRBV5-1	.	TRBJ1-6	TGCGCCAGCAGCTTGGCCGGGCAGACTAGAAATTCACCCCTCCACTTT	CASSLAGQTRNSPLHF
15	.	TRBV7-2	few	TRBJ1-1	TGTGCCAGCAGCTCCGGGACCCTCCTGAACACTGAAGCTTTCTTT	CASSSGTLLNTEAFF
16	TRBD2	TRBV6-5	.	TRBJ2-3	TGTGCCAGCAGTTACCTGGGACTAGCGGGAAGAGGGACGCAGTATTTT	CASSYLGLAGRGTQYF
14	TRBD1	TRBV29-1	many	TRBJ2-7	TGCAGCGTTGTGGACAGGGGGCGAAGGTACGAGCAGTACTTC	CSVVDRGRRYEQYF
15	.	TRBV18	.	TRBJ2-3	TGTGCCAGCTCACCACCCCAGCCTGGCACAGATACGCAGTATTTT	CASSPPQPGTDTQYF
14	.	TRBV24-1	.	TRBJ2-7	TGTGCCACCAGTGACGGGAGCGACGGCTACGAGCAGTACTTC	CATSDGSDGYEQYF
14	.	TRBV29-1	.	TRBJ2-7	TGCAGCGTTGCTACAGGTTCTTGGATGGAGGAGCAGTACTTC	CSVATGSWMEEQYF
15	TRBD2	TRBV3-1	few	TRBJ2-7	TGTGCCAGCAGCCAAGTCGGGGGGGCGGTTGACGAGCAGTACTTC	CASSQVGGAVDEQYF